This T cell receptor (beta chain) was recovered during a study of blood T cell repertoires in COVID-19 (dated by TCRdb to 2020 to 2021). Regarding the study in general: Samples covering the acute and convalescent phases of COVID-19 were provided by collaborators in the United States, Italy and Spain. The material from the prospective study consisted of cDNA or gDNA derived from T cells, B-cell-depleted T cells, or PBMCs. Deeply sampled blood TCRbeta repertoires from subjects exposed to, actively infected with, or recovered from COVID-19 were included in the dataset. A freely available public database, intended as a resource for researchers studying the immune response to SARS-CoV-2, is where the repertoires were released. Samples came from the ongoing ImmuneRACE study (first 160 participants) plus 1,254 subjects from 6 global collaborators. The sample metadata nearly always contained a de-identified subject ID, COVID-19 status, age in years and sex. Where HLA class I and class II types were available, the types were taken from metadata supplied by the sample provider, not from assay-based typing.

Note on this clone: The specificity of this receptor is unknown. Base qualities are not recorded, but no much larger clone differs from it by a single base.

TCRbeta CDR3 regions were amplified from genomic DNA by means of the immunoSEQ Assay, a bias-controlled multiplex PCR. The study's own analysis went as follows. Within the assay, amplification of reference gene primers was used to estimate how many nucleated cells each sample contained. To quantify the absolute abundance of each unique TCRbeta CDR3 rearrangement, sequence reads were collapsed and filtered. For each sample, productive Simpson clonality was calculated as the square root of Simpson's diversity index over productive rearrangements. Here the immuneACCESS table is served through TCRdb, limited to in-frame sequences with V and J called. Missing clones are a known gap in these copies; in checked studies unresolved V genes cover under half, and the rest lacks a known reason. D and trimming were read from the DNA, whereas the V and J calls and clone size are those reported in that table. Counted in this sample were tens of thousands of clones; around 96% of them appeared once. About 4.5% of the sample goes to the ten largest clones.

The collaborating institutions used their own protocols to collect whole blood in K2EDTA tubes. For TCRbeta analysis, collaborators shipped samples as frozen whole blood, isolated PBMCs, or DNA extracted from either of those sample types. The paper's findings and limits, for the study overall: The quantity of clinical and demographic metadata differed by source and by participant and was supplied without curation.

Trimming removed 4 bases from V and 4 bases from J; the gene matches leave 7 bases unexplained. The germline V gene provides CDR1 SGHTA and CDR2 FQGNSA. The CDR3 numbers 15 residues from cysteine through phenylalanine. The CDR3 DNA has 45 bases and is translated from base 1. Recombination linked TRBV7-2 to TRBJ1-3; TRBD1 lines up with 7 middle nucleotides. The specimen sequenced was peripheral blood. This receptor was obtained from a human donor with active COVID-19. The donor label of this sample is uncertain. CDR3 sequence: CASSSDSTGGNTIYF. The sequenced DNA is TGTGCCAGCAGCTCGGATTCGACAGGGGGAAACACCATATATTTT.